These T cell receptor beta chains were read from a single sample in a study of blood T cell repertoires in COVID-19. TCRdb keeps only in-frame clones here, not all; method: immunoSEQ multiplex PCR. The sample contains 200,000 to 250,000 clones, approximately 84% of which appear only once. Source material: peripheral blood. The receptors derive from a woman aged 45-65 years with active or convalescent COVID-19. Both conserved end residues are part of each CDR3. A D gene is named only where the DNA matches it firmly. Clone sizes are given selectively: once, few, many, or a class where the clone is expanded.

>TRBJ1-6|-|TRBV5-1|-
TGCGCCAGCAGCGCACAGACAGGCAGCAATTCACCCCTCCACTTT
CASSAQTGSNSPLHF
>TRBJ2-1|TRBD1|TRBV5-1|-
TGCGCCAGCAGCCTTGGACAGGATTTCAATGAGCAGTTCTTC
CASSLGQDFNEQFF
>TRBJ2-3|-|TRBV19|-
TGTGCCTCCCTGGGGGGGGCTTACTCCACAGATACGCAGTATTTT
CASLGGAYSTDTQYF
>TRBJ2-2|-|TRBV7-2|-
TGTGCCAGCAGCCCCACTAATCTGGCGGGGGAGCTGTTTTTT
CASSPTNLAGELFF
>TRBJ1-1|-|TRBV29-1|few
TGCAGCGTTTTAGGGGCGAGAACTGAAGCTTTCTTT
CSVLGARTEAFF
>TRBJ1-5|-|TRBV4-1|-
TGCGCCAGCAGCCAAGAGTTAATGAGCAATCAGCCCCAGCATTTT
CASSQELMSNQPQHF
>TRBJ2-3|-|TRBV9|once
TGTGCCAGCAGCCTATTTACTAGTGGTAGCGCAGATACGCAGTATTTT
CASSLFTSGSADTQYF
>TRBJ2-7|TRBD2|TRBV14|-
TGTGCCAGCAGCCTAGGGTCTAGCGGGAGTCGGGAGCAGTACTTC
CASSLGSSGSREQYF
>TRBJ1-3|TRBD1|TRBV19|few
TGTGCCAGTACAAGGGACAGGGGGCCCTCTGGAAACACCATATATTTT
CASTRDRGPSGNTIYF
>TRBJ2-2|-|TRBV28|-
TGTGCCAGCAGCCGTCAACAGACAGGTGGGGAGCTGTTTTTT
CASSRQQTGGELFF
>TRBJ1-2|TRBD1|TRBV28|-
TGTGCCACCGAATATCCGGGACAGGGCGCCCGTGGCTACACCTTC
CATEYPGQGARGYTF
>TRBJ2-3|TRBD2|TRBV11-2|once
TGTGCCACCTCAATGGGAGCGGGAGGGGGAGATACGCAGTATTTT
CATSMGAGGGDTQYF
>TRBJ2-2|TRBD2|TRBV3-1/TRBV3-2|-
TGTGCCAGCAGCTCGGGAGGAAACGGGGAGCTGTTTTTT
CASSSGGNGELFF
>TRBJ2-5|TRBD2|TRBV10-1|-
TGCGCCAGCAGCCCCCTGACTAGCGGGGTTCCTTTGTACCAAGAGACCCAGTACTTC
CASSPLTSGVPLYQETQYF
>TRBJ1-1|-|TRBV29-1|-
TGCAGCGTTGAAGCGGGGTCCGATGAAGCTTTCTTT
CSVEAGSDEAFF
>TRBJ2-1|TRBD2|TRBV27|-
TGTGCCACCCATCTAGCGGGCTCAAATAGGGACAATGAGCAGTTCTTC
CATHLAGSNRDNEQFF
>TRBJ2-3|-|TRBV18|-
TGTGCCAGCTCGCCCTCTTTCGGAGATACGCAGTATTTT
CASSPSFGDTQYF
>TRBJ2-1|-|TRBV5-1|-
TGCGCCAGCAGCTTGTTGGGGGAGGCCTACAATGAGCAGTTCTTC
CASSLLGEAYNEQFF
>TRBJ1-5|-|TRBV7-2|-
TGTGCCAGCAGCTTAGGACCAGGGCATCAGCCCCAGCATTTT
CASSLGPGHQPQHF
>TRBJ1-5|-|TRBV27|-
TGTGCCAGCAGTTTATTTAGTAATCAGCCCCAGCATTTT
CASSLFSNQPQHF
>TRBJ1-2|TRBD1|TRBV30|few
TGTGCCTGGAGAGAGGGGGCCTTTCTTGGCTACACCTTC
CAWREGAFLGYTF
>TRBJ1-1|TRBD1|TRBV28|-
TGTGCCGGCCGAACAGGGGGTCGCACTGAAGCTTTCTTT
CAGRTGGRTEAFF
>TRBJ1-4|-|TRBV5-5|-
TGTGCCAGCAGCCCCCCCGGGGGAAGTAATGAAAAACTGTTTTTT
CASSPPGGSNEKLFF
>TRBJ2-3|-|TRBV11-2|-
TGTGCCAGCACCCACAGGGGGGGCAGCACAGATACGCAGTATTTT
CASTHRGGSTDTQYF
>TRBJ1-2|-|TRBV2|once
TGTGCCAGCAGTGAAAAATCGGGACAAACTAACTATGGCTACACCTTC
CASSEKSGQTNYGYTF
>TRBJ2-7|-|TRBV6-5|-
TGTGCCAGCAGTTACGCCCGAAACGGCGAGCAGTACTTC
CASSYARNGEQYF
>TRBJ2-3|TRBD1|TRBV28|-
TGTGCCAGCAGGACAGGGCGATTTAGCACAGATACGCAGTATTTT
CASRTGRFSTDTQYF
>TRBJ1-2|TRBD1|TRBV4-1|many
TGCGCCAGCAGCCACGTTGGACAGGGGGCGATGGATGGCTACACCTTC
CASSHVGQGAMDGYTF
>TRBJ2-5|TRBD2|TRBV7-2|-
TGTGCCAGCAGCTTTAGCGGGAGCGGAGAGACCCAGTACTTC
CASSFSGSGETQYF
>TRBJ1-2|-|TRBV7-6|-
TGTGCCAGCAGCTCCGCCCCGGGCTATGGCTACACCTTC
CASSSAPGYGYTF
>TRBJ1-4|-|TRBV5-6|few
TGTGCCAGCAGCTTGTTTCAGGGCAATGAAAAACTGTTTTTT
CASSLFQGNEKLFF
>TRBJ2-5|TRBD2|TRBV27|-
TGTGCCAGCAGTTTACTGGGCAGACGACTAGCGGGTTCCTCTGTGACCCAGTACTTC
CASSLLGRRLAGSSVTQYF
>TRBJ1-1|TRBD1|TRBV29-1|-
TGCAGCGTCGACAGGGGTATGAACACTGAAGCTTTCTTT
CSVDRGMNTEAFF
>TRBJ1-1|-|TRBV10-1|few
TGCGCCAGCAGTGAGTCGAGGGCGGGGAACACTGAAGCTTTCTTT
CASSESRAGNTEAFF
>TRBJ2-5|TRBD2|TRBV7-3|-
TGTGCCAGCAGTTTAGCGGGAACCCCAGAGACCCAGTACTTC
CASSLAGTPETQYF
>TRBJ1-4|-|TRBV10-2|-
TGCGCCAGCAGTGAGCTTCCTAATGAAAAACTGTTTTTT
CASSELPNEKLFF
>TRBJ1-5|-|TRBV2|-
TGTGCCAGCAGTGAAGCTGCTTTCCAGGTTCGGCCCCAGCATTTT
CASSEAAFQVRPQHF